This TCR beta chain derives from a study of blood T cell repertoires in COVID-19. In the study overall: From the United States, Italy and Spain came samples of acute and convalescent COVID-19. In each case, the material was cDNA or gDNA derived from T cells, B-cell-depleted T cells, or PBMCs.

The CDR3 length is 18 residues. In the original analysis: By means of reference gene primer amplification, nucleated cell counts were estimated. Using immunoSEQ multiplex PCR, the repertoire was profiled, and TCRdb retains in-frame clones only, with some absent. V, J and clone size are taken as reported in that table, and D and trimming were inferred from the DNA itself. The repertoire holds about 210,000 clones, with 80% to 90% as singletons. Sequencing was performed on peripheral blood. The V call is TRBV21-1, the J call TRBJ1-3; the table names TRBD1, a call not compared with the DNA. TRBV21-1 is classified as a pseudogene. The clonotype was recovered from a man between 18 and 35 years old with active or convalescent COVID-19. CDR3 sequence: CASSRTAGFLSSGNTIYF. The DNA of the CDR3 is TGTGCCAGCAGCAGAACCGCAGGCTTCCTAAGCTCTGGAAACACCATATATTTT.